This T cell receptor beta chain appears in the sequencing data of a study of cytomegalovirus exposure and HLA in healthy donors (dated by TCRdb to about 2017). General notes on the study: A later analysis indicated that the 90 to 150 validation repertoires were generated on the platform also employed for the 700 or so repertoires of the first cohort. The study aimed to test whether signatures of past pathogen exposure could be identified by cataloging public T cell receptors. Besides the first cohort of around 670 subjects, a separate validation cohort made up of 95 to 150 different subjects was used. The study combined high-throughput TCR immunosequencing, statistical association of individual TCRs with disease status, and machine learning to predict cytomegalovirus infection status. Broad study findings and their caveats: A later analysis found that TCRs clustered in the first cohort also tended to co-occur in the roughly 120 validation repertoires, with just under 95% of cluster scores above 0. The study gave a list of roughly 150 TCR beta chains associated with cytomegalovirus. According to the authors, the approach could potentially be generalized to other disease states and immunological phenotypes. Most TCR sequences were seen in very few donors, while some public TCRs were found in many individuals. A few of the identified cytomegalovirus-associated TCR beta chains were confirmed in vitro to be specific for cytomegalovirus antigens. A later analysis had no HLA typing for the validation cohort, so co-occurrence there was scored across all 110 or so repertoires. The classifier was reported to diagnose cytomegalovirus status with high specificity and sensitivity in both the original cohort and the validation cohort.

The donors were included in the validation cohort of 120 subjects, a group kept apart from the roughly 670-subject first cohort. The CDR3 holds 14 amino acids from the cysteine to the phenylalanine. Only CDR3 DNA remains: 42 bases, in frame from the first base. V is pared back by 3 bases and J by 4 bases, with 12 bases lying between the germline termini. CDR1 and CDR2 are read off the germline V gene as MDHEN and SYDVKM. Libraries were prepared through the immunoSEQ multiplex PCR assay. The source study handled its data this way. A statistical classification framework was built for diagnosing cytomegalovirus status from the catalog of TCR beta chain sequences. TCRdb stores this immuneACCESS table with in-frame sequences only. Part of the clones is absent; in the studies checked, under half of the shortfall reflects unresolved V genes, and no reason is known for the rest. V and J calls and clone size are those listed in that table; D and trimming were worked out from the DNA. This sample lists more than 150,000 clones; 70% to 90% were detected once. The top ten clones comprise approximately 3.1% of the sample.

As concerns this clone: The antigen it binds to is not known. Base qualities are not provided; no much larger clone lies one nucleotide away.

This sequence originates from a man between 18 and 35 years old in good health and CMV-seronegative. Sequenced material: PBMCs. Rearrangement joined TRBV28 to TRBJ1-2; TRBD1 is a possible D gene, resting on 6 matching bases. The CDR3 amino acid sequence is: CASSLDDRSYGYTF. The base sequence is TGTGCCAGCAGTTTGGATGACAGGAGCTATGGCTACACCTTC.